This TCR beta chain was identified in a study of cytomegalovirus exposure and HLA in healthy donors. Study details: For the approximately 400 genotyped donors, around 76% fell within the Caucasian-associated ancestry cluster.

In this sample, this clone turned up a few times. Its cognate antigen is unknown. V shed 4 bases, J shed 0 bases, and the junction held 8 bases outside the gene matches. The CDR3 has 17 residues. Per the germline V gene, CDR1 is SEHNR and CDR2 is FQNEAQ (reference sequence). The PCR used 60 Vbeta and 13 Jbeta primers. Here immunoSEQ multiplex PCR was the method, and the copy in TCRdb shows in-frame clones only, minus some. The sample contains some 120,000 clones, around three quarters of which appear only once. Study-wide points: Earlier analysis found most TCR beta V segments productive about 90% or about 30% of the time. In a later analysis, an Asian-associated ancestry cluster reportedly showed fewer N-insertions than the roughly 690-donor mean.

The chain employs TRBV7-9 and TRBJ2-2; 7 nucleotides line up with TRBD2. The specimen sequenced was PBMCs. This receptor was taken from a man aged 18 to 30 in good health and CMV-seronegative. This CDR3 is CASSSGLVSTNTGELFF. Here the CDR3 DNA reads TGTGCCAGCAGCTCCGGACTAGTTAGTACGAACACCGGGGAGCTGTTTTTT. The whole variable domain, filled in from reference TRBV7-9 and TRBJ2-2, reads DTGVSQNPRHKITKRGQNVTFRCDPISEHNRLYWYRQTLGQGPEFLTYFQNEAQLEKSRLLSDRFSAERPKGSFSTLEIQRTEQGDSAMYLCASSSGLVSTNTGELFFGEGSRLTVL.